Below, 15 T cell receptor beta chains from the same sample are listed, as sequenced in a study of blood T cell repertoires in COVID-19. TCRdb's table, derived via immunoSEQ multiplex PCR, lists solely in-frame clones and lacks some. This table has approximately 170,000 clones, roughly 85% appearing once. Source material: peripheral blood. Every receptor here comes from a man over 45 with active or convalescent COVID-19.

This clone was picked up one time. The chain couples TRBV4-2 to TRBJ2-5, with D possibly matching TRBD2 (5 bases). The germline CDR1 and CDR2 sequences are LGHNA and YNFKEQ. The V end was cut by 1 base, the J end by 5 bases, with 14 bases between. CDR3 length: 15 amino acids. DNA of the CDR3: TGTGCCAGCAGCCAAGCAGACGGACTCTCGGAGACCCAGTACTTC. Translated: CASSQADGLSETQYF.

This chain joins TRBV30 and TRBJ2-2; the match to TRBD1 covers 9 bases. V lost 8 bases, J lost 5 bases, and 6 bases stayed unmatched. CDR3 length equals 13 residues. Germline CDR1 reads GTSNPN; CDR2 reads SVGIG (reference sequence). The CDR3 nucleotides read TGTGCCCGGATGGGGACAGGGACCGGGGAGCTGTTTTTT. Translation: CARMGTGTGELFF.

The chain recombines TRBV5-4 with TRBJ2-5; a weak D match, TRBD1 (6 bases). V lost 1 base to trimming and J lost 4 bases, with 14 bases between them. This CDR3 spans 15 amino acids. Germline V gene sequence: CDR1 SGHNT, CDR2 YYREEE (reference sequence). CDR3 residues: CASSLSSQGGETQYF. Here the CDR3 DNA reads TGTGCCAGCAGCTTGAGCTCACAGGGTGGAGAGACCCAGTACTTC.

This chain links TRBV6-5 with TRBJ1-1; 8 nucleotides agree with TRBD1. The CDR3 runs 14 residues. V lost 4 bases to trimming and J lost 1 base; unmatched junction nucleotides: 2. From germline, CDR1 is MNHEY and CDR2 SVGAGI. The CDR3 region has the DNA TGTGCCAGCAGTTGGACAGGGTCGAACACTGAAGCTTTCTTT. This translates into CASSWTGSNTEAFF.

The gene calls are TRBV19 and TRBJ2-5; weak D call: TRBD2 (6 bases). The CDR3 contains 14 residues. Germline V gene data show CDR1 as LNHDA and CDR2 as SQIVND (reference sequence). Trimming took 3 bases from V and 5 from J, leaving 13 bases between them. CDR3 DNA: TGTGCCAGTAGTATCACCGGGGGTCCTGAGACCCAGTACTTC. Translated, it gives CASSITGGPETQYF.

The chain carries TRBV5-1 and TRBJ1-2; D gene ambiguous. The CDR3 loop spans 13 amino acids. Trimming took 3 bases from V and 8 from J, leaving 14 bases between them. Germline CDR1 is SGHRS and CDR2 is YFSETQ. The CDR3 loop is CASSSEEGDGYTF. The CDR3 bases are TGCGCCAGCAGCTCCGAAGAGGGAGACGGCTACACCTTC.

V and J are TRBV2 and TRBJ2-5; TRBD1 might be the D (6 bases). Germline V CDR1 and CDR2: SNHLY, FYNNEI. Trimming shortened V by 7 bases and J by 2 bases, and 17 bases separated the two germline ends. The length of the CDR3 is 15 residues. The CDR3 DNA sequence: TGTGCCAGCACCGAAATGCAGGGGAATCAAGAGACCCAGTACTTC. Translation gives CASTEMQGNQETQYF.

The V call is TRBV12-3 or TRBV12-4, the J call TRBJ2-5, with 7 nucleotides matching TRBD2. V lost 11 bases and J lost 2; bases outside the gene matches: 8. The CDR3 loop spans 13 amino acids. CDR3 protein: CAVGGTRQETQYF. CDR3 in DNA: TGTGCCGTCGGGGGGACTCGACAAGAGACCCAGTACTTC.

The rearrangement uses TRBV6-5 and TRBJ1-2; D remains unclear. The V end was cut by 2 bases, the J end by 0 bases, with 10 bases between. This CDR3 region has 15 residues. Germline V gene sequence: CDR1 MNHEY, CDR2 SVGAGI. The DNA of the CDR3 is TGTGCCAGCAGTTACGGGCAGCCTTCTAACTATGGCTACACCTTC. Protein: CASSYGQPSNYGYTF.

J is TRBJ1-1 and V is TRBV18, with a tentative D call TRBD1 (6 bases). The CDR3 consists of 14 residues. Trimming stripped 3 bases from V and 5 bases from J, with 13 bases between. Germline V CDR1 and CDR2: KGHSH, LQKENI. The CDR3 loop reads CASSPSAGATEAFF. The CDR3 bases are TGTGCCAGCTCACCCTCGGCAGGGGCAACTGAAGCTTTCTTT. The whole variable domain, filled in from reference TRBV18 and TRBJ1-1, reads NAGVMQNPRHLVRRRGQEARLRCSPMKGHSHVYWYRQLPEEGLKFMVYLQKENIIDESGMPKERFSAEFPKEGPSILRIQQVVRGDSAAYFCASSPSAGATEAFFGQGTRLTVV.

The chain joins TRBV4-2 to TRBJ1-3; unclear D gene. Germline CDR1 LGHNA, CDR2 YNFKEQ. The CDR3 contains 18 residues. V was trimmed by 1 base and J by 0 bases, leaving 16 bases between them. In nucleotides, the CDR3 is TGTGCCAGCAGCCAAGTCTACCCGCCAGGACTCTCTGGAAACACCATATATTTT. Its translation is CASSQVYPPGLSGNTIYF.

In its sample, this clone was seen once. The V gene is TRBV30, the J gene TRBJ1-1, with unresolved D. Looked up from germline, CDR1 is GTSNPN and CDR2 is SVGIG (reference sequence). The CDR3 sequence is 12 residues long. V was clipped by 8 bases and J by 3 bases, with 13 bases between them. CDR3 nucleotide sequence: TGTGCCCGACAATTCGGGGACACTGAAGCTTTCTTT. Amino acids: CARQFGDTEAFF.

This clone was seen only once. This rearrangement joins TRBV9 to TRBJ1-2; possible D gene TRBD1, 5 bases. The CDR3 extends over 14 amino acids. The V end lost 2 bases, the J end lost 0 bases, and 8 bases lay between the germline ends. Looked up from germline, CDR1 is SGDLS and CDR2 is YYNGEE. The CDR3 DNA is TGTGCCAGCAGCGTCCCGGGGGCTAACTATGGCTACACCTTC. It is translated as CASSVPGANYGYTF.

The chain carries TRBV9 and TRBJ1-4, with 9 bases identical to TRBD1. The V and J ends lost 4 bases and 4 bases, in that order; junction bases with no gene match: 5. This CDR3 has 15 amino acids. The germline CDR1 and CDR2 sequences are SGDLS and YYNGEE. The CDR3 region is CASSPRQGVNEKLFF. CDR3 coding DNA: TGTGCCAGCAGCCCGAGACAGGGGGTTAATGAAAAACTGTTTTTT.

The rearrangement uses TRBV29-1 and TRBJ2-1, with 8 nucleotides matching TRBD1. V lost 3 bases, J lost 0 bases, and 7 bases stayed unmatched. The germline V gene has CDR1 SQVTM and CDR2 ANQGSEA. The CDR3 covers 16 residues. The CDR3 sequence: CSVEQGAQSSYNEQFF. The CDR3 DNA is TGCAGCGTTGAGCAGGGGGCGCAAAGCTCCTACAATGAGCAGTTCTTC.